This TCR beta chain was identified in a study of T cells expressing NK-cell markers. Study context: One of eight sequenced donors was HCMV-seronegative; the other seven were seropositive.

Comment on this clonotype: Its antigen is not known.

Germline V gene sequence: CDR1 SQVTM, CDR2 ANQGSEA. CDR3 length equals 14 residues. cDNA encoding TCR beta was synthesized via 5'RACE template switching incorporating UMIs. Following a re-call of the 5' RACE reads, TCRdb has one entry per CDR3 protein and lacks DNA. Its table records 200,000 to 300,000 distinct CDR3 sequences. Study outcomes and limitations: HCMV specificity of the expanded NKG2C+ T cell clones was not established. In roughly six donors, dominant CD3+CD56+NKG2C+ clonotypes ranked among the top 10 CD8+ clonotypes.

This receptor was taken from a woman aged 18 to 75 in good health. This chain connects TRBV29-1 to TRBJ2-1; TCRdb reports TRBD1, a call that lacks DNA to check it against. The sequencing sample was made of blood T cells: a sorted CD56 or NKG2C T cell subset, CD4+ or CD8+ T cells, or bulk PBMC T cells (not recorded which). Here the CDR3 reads CSVSRGSSYNEQFF.